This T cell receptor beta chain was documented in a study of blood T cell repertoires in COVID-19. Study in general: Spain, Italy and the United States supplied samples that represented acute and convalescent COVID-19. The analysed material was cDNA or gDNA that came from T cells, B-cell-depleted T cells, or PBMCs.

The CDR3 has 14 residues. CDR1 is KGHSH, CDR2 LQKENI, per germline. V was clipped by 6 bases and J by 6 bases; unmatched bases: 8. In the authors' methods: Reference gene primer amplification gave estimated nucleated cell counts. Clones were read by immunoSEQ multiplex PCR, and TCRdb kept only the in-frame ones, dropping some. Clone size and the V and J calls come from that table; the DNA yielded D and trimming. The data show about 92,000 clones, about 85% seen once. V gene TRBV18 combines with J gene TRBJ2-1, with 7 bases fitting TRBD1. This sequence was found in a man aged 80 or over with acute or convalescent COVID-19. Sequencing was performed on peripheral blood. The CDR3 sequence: CASSRQGRINEQFF. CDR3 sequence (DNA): TGTGCCAGCTCCCGACAGGGAAGAATCAATGAGCAGTTCTTC. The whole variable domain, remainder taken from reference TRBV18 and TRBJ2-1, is NAGVMQNPRHLVRRRGQEARLRCSPMKGHSHVYWYRQLPEEGLKFMVYLQKENIIDESGMPKERFSAEFPKEGPSILRIQQVVRGDSAAYFCASSRQGRINEQFFGPGTRLTVL.